This T cell receptor (beta chain) was retrieved from a study of beta chain features in type 1 diabetes (dated by TCRdb to about 2018). General notes on the study: Mean age, gender distribution, total cell number and subset yield did not differ between patients and healthy donors. A total of approximately 100,000,000 sorted cells were examined across all samples, and the number of cells per subset was strongly correlated with RNA yield. In the study, TCRB repertoires of sorted circulating CD4+ T cell subsets from recently diagnosed type 1 diabetes patients were compared with those of matched healthy donors. Naive and central memory subsets were obtained from all 30 or so donors, but regulatory and stem cell-like memory subsets were isolated from only 8 patients and about 8 healthy donors.

Each donor gave one peripheral blood draw, around 100 mL on average, collected into heparinised tubes. A BD FACSAria II and a panel including CD45RO, CCR7, CD25, CD127, CD95 and CD27 were used to sort naive, central memory, regulatory and stem cell-like memory CD4+ T cells. Purity was above 98% for every sorted population. PBMCs were separated immediately by Lymphoprep density gradient centrifugation and were stained directly, without being cultured. Samples were stained and sorted in pairs, with one healthy donor and one patient per experiment, so that batch effects were minimized. The High Capacity cDNA Reverse Transcription Kit was used to reverse transcribe all of the isolated RNA, meaning that expressed TCRB transcripts were what got sequenced. Deep immunoSEQ sequencing was applied to naive, central memory and regulatory T cell samples, giving an average of approximately 4 million total reads per sample. After sorted cells were lysed in RLT buffer, RNA was extracted with DNase-treated RNeasy Micro or Mini kits, with the choice depending on cell number. To prevent cross-contamination, every cell subset was processed on its own, while patient and healthy donor samples were processed together. TCRB sequences were amplified from cDNA with the immunoSEQ multiplex PCR, producing 87-bp fragments spanning the CDR3 region. Sequencing of the amplicons was done on the Illumina HiSeq platform. Under the source paper's analysis protocol: PCR bias was corrected computationally using synthetic template baselines, and reads within Hamming distance 2 were collapsed, with unmergeable singletons discarded. By aligning reads against IMGT, V, D and J genes, CDR3 length, and insertions or deletions at six rearrangement sites were assigned. Within each subset, clonotype counts were normalized to the number of sorted cells before true diversity and Gini coefficients were calculated with the tcR R package. The overlap coefficient, calculated on TCRB nucleotide sequences, was used to quantify repertoire sharing. The source is immuneACCESS, and TCRdb retained only in-frame sequences with V and J called. Part of the clones is not carried over; for the studies checked, unresolved V genes explain less than half of this, and the remainder is unexplained. V and J calls and clone size follow that table, whereas D and trimming were derived from the DNA. Within this sample are just under 150,000 clones, with 10% to 15% of them counted one time only. The ten largest clonotypes hold under 1.5% of the sample.

Broad study findings and their caveats: Naive, central memory and regulatory TCRB repertoires appeared more similar among patients than among healthy donors. PCR might favor shorter templates, but patient and control samples were amplified and corrected together, so any skew would affect both groups equally. A moderate but significant shortening of TCRB CDR3 length was observed in type 1 diabetes patients in all four CD4+ subsets. Because cDNA rather than genomic DNA was sequenced, highly expressing activated cells could have been over-represented, although no difference in activation and CD3 levels was found between groups. Only small numbers of individuals were included in the HLA sub-analyses, which left unresolved whether HLA type had any influence on TCRB rearrangement. Patients with type 1 diabetes made fewer insertions and deleted more nucleotides at VDJ recombination sites, implying thymic rearrangement abnormalities.

From its cysteine to its phenylalanine, the CDR3 spans 13 amino acids. Kept here is only the CDR3 DNA, which spans 39 bases and is read in frame from base 1. For CDR1 and CDR2, the germline V gene (reference sequence) lists SEHNR and FQNEAQ. Trimming at the junction amounts to 1 base on V and 7 bases on J, and the germline ends lie 7 bases apart. About this clone itself: The specificity of this receptor is unknown. No base-level quality is on record; no much larger clone is a single base apart.

Sequencing was carried out using central memory CD4+ T cells from blood. This sequence uses TRBV7-9 and TRBJ1-4, with the D gene not clear enough to name. The TCR originated in a man younger than 30 with type 1 diabetes. The nucleotide sequence reads TGTGCCAGCAGCTTAGGGTCAGGTGAAAAACTGTTTTTT. This is translated as CASSLGSGEKLFF.